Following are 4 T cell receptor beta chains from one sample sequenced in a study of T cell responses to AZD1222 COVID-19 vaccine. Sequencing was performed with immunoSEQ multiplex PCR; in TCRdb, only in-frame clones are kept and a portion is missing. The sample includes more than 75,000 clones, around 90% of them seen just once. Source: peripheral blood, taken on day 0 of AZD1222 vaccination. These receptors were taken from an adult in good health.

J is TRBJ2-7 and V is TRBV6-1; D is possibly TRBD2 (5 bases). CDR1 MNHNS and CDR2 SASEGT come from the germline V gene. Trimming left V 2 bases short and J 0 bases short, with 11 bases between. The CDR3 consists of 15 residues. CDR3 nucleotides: TGTGCCAGCAGTGAAAGTACGGGAAGCTCCTACGAGCAGTACTTC. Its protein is CASSESTGSSYEQYF.

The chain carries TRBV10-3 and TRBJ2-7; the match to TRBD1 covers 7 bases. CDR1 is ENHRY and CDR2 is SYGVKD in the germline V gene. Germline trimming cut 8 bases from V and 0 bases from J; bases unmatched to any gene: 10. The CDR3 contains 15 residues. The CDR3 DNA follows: TGTGCCATCGCGGCAGACAGGGCCCTCTCCTACGAGCAGTACTTC. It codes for CAIAADRALSYEQYF.

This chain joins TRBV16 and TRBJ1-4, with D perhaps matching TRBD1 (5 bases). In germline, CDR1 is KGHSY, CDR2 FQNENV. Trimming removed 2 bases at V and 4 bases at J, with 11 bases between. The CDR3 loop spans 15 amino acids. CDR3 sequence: CASSQQGRVNEKLFF. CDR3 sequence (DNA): TGTGCCAGCAGCCAACAGGGACGAGTTAATGAAAAACTGTTTTTT. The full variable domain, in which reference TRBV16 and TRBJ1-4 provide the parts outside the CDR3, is GEEVAQTPKHLVRGEGQKAKLYCAPIKGHSYVFWYQQVLKNEFKFLISFQNENVFDETGMPKERFSAKCLPNSPCSLEIQATKLEDSAVYFCASSQQGRVNEKLFFGSGTQLSVL.

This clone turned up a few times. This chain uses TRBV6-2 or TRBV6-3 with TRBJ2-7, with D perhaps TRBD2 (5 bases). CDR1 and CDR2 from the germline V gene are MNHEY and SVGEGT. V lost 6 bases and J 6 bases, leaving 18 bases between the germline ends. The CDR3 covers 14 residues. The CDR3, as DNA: TGTGCCAGCAGCCGTACCCTAGCTCTGGGCGAGCAGTACTTC. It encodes CASSRTLALGEQYF.